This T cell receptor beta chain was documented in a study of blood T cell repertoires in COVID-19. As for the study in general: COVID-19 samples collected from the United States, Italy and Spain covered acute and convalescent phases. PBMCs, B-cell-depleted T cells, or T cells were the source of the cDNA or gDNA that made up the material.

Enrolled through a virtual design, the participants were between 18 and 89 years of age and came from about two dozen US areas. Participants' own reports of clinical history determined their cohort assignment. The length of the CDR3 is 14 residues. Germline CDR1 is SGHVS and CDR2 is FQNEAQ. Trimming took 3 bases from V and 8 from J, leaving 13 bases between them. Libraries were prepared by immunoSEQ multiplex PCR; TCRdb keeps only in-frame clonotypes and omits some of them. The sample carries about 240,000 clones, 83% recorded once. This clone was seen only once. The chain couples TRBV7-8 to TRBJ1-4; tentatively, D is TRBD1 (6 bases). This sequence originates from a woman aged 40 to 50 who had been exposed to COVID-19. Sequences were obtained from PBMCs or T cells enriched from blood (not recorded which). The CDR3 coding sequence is TGTGCCAGCAGCTTGGGGGGGGCTGGAGAAAAACTGTTTTTT. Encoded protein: CASSLGGAGEKLFF. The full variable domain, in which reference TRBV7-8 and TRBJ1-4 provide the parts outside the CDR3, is GAGVSQSPRYKVAKRGQDVALRCDPISGHVSLFWYQQALGQGPEFLTYFQNEAQLDKSGLPSDRFFAERPEGSVSTLKIQRTQQEDSAVYLCASSLGGAGEKLFFGSGTQLSVL.